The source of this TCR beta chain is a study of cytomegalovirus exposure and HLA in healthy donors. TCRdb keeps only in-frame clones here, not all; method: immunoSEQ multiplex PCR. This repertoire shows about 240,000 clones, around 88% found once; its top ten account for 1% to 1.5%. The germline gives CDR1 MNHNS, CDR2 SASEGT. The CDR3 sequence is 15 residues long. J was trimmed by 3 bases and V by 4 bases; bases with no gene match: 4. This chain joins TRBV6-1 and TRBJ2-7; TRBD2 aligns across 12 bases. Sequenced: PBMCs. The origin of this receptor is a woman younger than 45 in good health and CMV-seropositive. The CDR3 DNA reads TGTGCCAGCAGTGCTGGACTAGCGGGGATCTACGAGCAGTACTTC. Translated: CASSAGLAGIYEQYF.